The T cell receptor beta chain described here comes from a study of neurological immune-mediated disorders. Points from the study as a whole: Expansion of TCR clones was greatest in HTLV-1-associated myelopathy and smallest in multiple sclerosis, where it fell below that of healthy controls.

CDR3 length equals 17 residues. Germline CDR1 reads SGHKS; CDR2 reads YYEKEE (reference sequence). The trim removed 1 base at V and 4 bases at J, leaving 13 bases unmatched. As for time point: longitudinal time-point 1 (baseline). 2 million unsorted PBMCs were stored in RNAlater at -80 °C before RNA extraction. This clonotype was seen at least ten times. Its specificity is not known. 5'RACE with 10-nucleotide random UMIs produced the cDNA. Sequencing runs each generated in excess of 160 million TCR-beta sequences derived from 15-18 subjects. MiXCR, applied by TCRdb to the 5' RACE reads, yields one record per CDR3 protein. The sample carries some 54,000 distinct CDR3 sequences, around 10% recorded once.

The sequenced sample consisted of PBMCs. The chain joins TRBV5-5 to TRBJ2-7, with 8 bases matching TRBD1. The TCR originated in a male donor with HTLV-1-associated myelopathy (HAM/TSP). The CDR3 sequence is CASSLNVVAGGIYEQYF. DNA of the CDR3: TGTGCCAGCAGCTTGAATGTTGTGGCAGGGGGCATTTACGAGCAGTACTTC.